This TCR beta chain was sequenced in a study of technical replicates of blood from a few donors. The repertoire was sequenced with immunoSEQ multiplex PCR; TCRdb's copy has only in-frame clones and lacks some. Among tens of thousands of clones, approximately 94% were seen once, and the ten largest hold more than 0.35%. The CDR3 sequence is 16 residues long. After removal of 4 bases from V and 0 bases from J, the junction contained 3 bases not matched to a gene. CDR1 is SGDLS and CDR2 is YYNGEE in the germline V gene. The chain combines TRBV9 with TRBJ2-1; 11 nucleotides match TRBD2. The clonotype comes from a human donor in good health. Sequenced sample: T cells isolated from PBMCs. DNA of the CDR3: TGTGCCAGCAGCCCCGGACTAGCGGGCTCCTACAATGAGCAGTTCTTC. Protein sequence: CASSPGLAGSYNEQFF.